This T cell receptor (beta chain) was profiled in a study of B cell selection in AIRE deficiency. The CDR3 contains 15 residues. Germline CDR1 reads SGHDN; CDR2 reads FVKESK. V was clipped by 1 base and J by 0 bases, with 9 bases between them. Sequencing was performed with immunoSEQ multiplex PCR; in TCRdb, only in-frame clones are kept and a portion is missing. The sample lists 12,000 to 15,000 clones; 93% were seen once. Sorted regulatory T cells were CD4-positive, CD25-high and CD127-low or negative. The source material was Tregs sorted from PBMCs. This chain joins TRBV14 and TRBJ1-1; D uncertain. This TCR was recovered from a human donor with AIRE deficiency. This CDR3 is CASSQVFGMNTEAFF. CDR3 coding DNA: TGTGCCAGCAGCCAAGTTTTCGGGATGAACACTGAAGCTTTCTTT.